This is a list of T cell receptor beta chains from one sample in a study of CD8 T cells in ankylosing spondylitis. TCRdb used MiXCR to reprocess the 5' RACE reads, holding one entry per CDR3 protein. The table lists some 840,000 distinct CDR3 sequences, about 12% of them singletons, with less than 0.65% in the top ten. Sequencing was done on a sample of blood, either unsorted or a sorted T cell fraction (not recorded which). The receptors were gathered from a male donor with ankylosing spondylitis. Each CDR3 is given with its conserved first and last residue. The D gene is left open where the match is weak. Size values are once, few and many counts, or a class for expanded clones, and some rows have none.

D gene: NA; clone size: NA; J gene: TRBJ2-2; V gene: TRBV5-5; CDR3 DNA: TGTGCCAGCAACCCCGCGAGGGCGGGCGGGGAGCTGTTTTTT; CDR3 protein: CASNPARAGGELFF
D gene: TRBD2; clone size: medium-sized; J gene: TRBJ2-1; V gene: TRBV20-1; CDR3 DNA: TGCAGTGCCCCACGGGCTGGCGGGGGGGCCGCGCCTGAGCAGTTCTTC; CDR3 protein: CSAPRAGGGAAPEQFF
D gene: NA; clone size: many; J gene: TRBJ2-1; V gene: TRBV6-5; CDR3 DNA: TGTGCCAGCAGTTACTCGTGGCCCGGCCAGGCCCCCTACAATGAGCAGTTCTTC; CDR3 protein: CASSYSWPGQAPYNEQFF
D gene: NA; clone size: NA; J gene: TRBJ2-2; V gene: TRBV7-7; CDR3 DNA: TGTGCTAGCAGCTTAGACCGAACGAACACCGGGGAGCTGTTTTTT; CDR3 protein: CASSLDRTNTGELFF
D gene: NA; clone size: NA; J gene: TRBJ2-1; V gene: TRBV5-1; CDR3 DNA: TGCGCCAGCAGCTTAGGAGGGGGTCAGGATGAGCAGTTCTTC; CDR3 protein: CASSLGGGQDEQFF
D gene: NA; clone size: NA; J gene: TRBJ2-7; V gene: TRBV12-1; CDR3 DNA: TGTGCCAGCAGCGCTGGACAGGGAGACAACTACGAGCAGTACTTC; CDR3 protein: CASSAGQGDNYEQYF
D gene: NA; clone size: few; J gene: TRBJ2-4; V gene: TRBV20-1; CDR3 DNA: TGCAGTGCTGCGGGACCAATTTCATCCCTGGCCAAAAACATTCAGTACTTC; CDR3 protein: CSAAGPISSLAKNIQYF
D gene: NA; clone size: few; J gene: TRBJ1-2; V gene: TRBV7-2; CDR3 DNA: TGTGCCAGCAGCCCCGTAGGAACTGACTATGGCTACACCTTC; CDR3 protein: CASSPVGTDYGYTF
D gene: NA; clone size: NA; J gene: TRBJ2-1; V gene: TRBV6-6; CDR3 DNA: TGTGCCAGCAGTTATCAAGACATTCAGCAGTTCTTC; CDR3 protein: CASSYQDIQQFF
D gene: NA; clone size: few; J gene: TRBJ1-5; V gene: TRBV18; CDR3 DNA: TGTGCCAGCTCACCACGATCTGTGAGCCAGCCCCAGCATTTT; CDR3 protein: CASSPRSVSQPQHF
D gene: NA; clone size: few; J gene: TRBJ2-2; V gene: TRBV28; CDR3 DNA: TGTGCCAGCAGTTCCCCGGGGCTTACCGGGGAGCTGTTTTTT; CDR3 protein: CASSSPGLTGELFF
D gene: TRBD1; clone size: NA; J gene: TRBJ2-7; V gene: TRBV6-5; CDR3 DNA: TGTGCCAGCAGTTACTTTAGCGGGACAGGGGACTACGAGCAGTACTTC; CDR3 protein: CASSYFSGTGDYEQYF
D gene: NA; clone size: many; J gene: TRBJ2-2; V gene: TRBV5-1; CDR3 DNA: TGCGCCAGCAGCTTGGCCGTCACCGGGGAGCTGTTTTTT; CDR3 protein: CASSLAVTGELFF
D gene: NA; clone size: many; J gene: TRBJ2-7; V gene: TRBV5-5; CDR3 DNA: TGTGCCAGCAGCTGGACAGCATACGAGCAGTACTTC; CDR3 protein: CASSWTAYEQYF
D gene: TRBD2; clone size: many; J gene: TRBJ2-1; V gene: TRBV7-9; CDR3 DNA: TGCGCCAGCAGCTTGGGAGGGCACAATGAGCAGTTCTTC; CDR3 protein: CASSLGGHNEQFF
D gene: TRBD1; clone size: NA; J gene: TRBJ2-7; V gene: TRBV20-1; CDR3 DNA: TGCAGTGCCAGGGGACAGGGGGCACGAGAGCAGTACTTC; CDR3 protein: CSARGQGAREQYF
D gene: NA; clone size: few; J gene: TRBJ2-2; V gene: TRBV20-1; CDR3 DNA: TGCAGTGCTAGGGGGATTACCGGGACACCGACCGGGGAGCTGTTTTTT; CDR3 protein: CSARGITGTPTGELFF
D gene: TRBD1; clone size: NA; J gene: TRBJ1-2; V gene: TRBV29-1; CDR3 DNA: TGCAGCGTTGACGGGGACAGCGATGGCTACACCTTC; CDR3 protein: CSVDGDSDGYTF
D gene: NA; clone size: few; J gene: TRBJ1-1; V gene: TRBV20-1; CDR3 DNA: TGCAGTGCTAGGATCCAGGGCACTGAAGCTTTCTTT; CDR3 protein: CSARIQGTEAFF
D gene: TRBD1; clone size: NA; J gene: TRBJ2-7; V gene: TRBV27; CDR3 DNA: TGTGCCAGCAGTTCCGACAGGGGGCGTGGGTCCTACGAGCAGTACTTC; CDR3 protein: CASSSDRGRGSYEQYF
D gene: TRBD1; clone size: few; J gene: TRBJ1-1; V gene: TRBV20-1; CDR3 DNA: TGCAGTGCTAGAAGCGGGACAGGGTACACTGAAGCTTTCTTT; CDR3 protein: CSARSGTGYTEAFF
D gene: TRBD1; clone size: NA; J gene: TRBJ2-3; V gene: TRBV5-1; CDR3 DNA: TGCGCCAGCAGCTTGGGAGGACAGGCGGCCACAGATACGCAGTATTTT; CDR3 protein: CASSLGGQAATDTQYF
D gene: TRBD1; clone size: few; J gene: TRBJ2-7; V gene: TRBV18; CDR3 DNA: TGTGCCAGCTCACCTCAGGGACAGGTTGTTCCCTACGAGCAGTACTTC; CDR3 protein: CASSPQGQVVPYEQYF
D gene: NA; clone size: many; J gene: TRBJ2-2; V gene: TRBV7-2; CDR3 DNA: TGTGCCAGCGGGAGAAACTTGGAGCTGTTTTTT; CDR3 protein: CASGRNLELFF
D gene: NA; clone size: few; J gene: TRBJ2-7; V gene: TRBV4-3; CDR3 DNA: TGCGCCAGCAGCCAAGCCCTCGGTGAAATCTTTACCTACGAGCAGTACTTC; CDR3 protein: CASSQALGEIFTYEQYF
D gene: NA; clone size: few; J gene: TRBJ1-2; V gene: TRBV28; CDR3 DNA: TGTGCCAGCAGTAAATCGGACAGTAACTATGGCTACACCTTC; CDR3 protein: CASSKSDSNYGYTF
D gene: NA; clone size: NA; J gene: TRBJ2-1; V gene: TRBV5-1; CDR3 DNA: TGCGCCAGCAGCATACAGACTGAGCAGTTCTTC; CDR3 protein: CASSIQTEQFF
D gene: NA; clone size: NA; J gene: TRBJ2-4; V gene: TRBV6-2/TRBV6-3; CDR3 DNA: TGTGCCAGCAGTTACTTGACAGGACGGGAGAACATTCAGTACTTC; CDR3 protein: CASSYLTGRENIQYF
D gene: TRBD2; clone size: few; J gene: TRBJ2-1; V gene: TRBV6-2/TRBV6-3; CDR3 DNA: TGTGCCAGCAGGGAAACGGGGGGTGGAGATGAGCAGTTCTTC; CDR3 protein: CASRETGGGDEQFF
D gene: TRBD2; clone size: few; J gene: TRBJ2-3; V gene: TRBV5-1; CDR3 DNA: TGCGCCAGCAGCAACGGACTAGCAATGGGGACAGATACGCAGTATTTT; CDR3 protein: CASSNGLAMGTDTQYF
D gene: NA; clone size: few; J gene: TRBJ2-3; V gene: TRBV10-3; CDR3 DNA: TGTGCCATGTCGTCCTCGGCAGCCACAGATACGCAGTATTTT; CDR3 protein: CAMSSSAATDTQYF
D gene: NA; clone size: many; J gene: TRBJ1-5; V gene: TRBV27; CDR3 DNA: TGTGCCAGCAGTTTATCGGGTGTGAATCAGCCCCAGCATTTT; CDR3 protein: CASSLSGVNQPQHF